The rows below give T cell receptor beta chains drawn from one sample of a study of regulatory T cells in long-lasting Graves disease. From the multiplex PCR reads, TCRdb called clonotypes with MiXCR, one entry per CDR3 protein. The sample carries 350,000 to 450,000 distinct CDR3 sequences, approximately 25% recorded once. The input for sequencing was peripheral blood mononuclear cells (PBMCs), taken when the disease was refractory, from a patient treated with antithyroid drugs. The receptors were sampled from a woman in her 40s with Graves disease. CDR3s include the opening cysteine and the closing phenylalanine or tryptophan. Fields, in order: CDR3 protein, CDR3 DNA, D gene, clone size, V gene, J gene. D genes are given only for firm matches. Some rows have no size entry. The others give once, few or many, or a class for an expanded clone.

CAGDQGRPEAFF,TGTGCCGGGGACCAGGGGCGACCCGAAGCTTTCTTT,NA,NA,TRBV30,TRBJ1-1
CASSQASGRLNGELFF,TGTGCCAGCAGCCAAGCTAGCGGGAGGCTCAACGGGGAGCTGTTTTTT,TRBD2,NA,TRBV14,TRBJ2-2
CAAGQGPAKNIQYF,TGTGCCGCCGGACAGGGCCCAGCCAAAAACATTCAGTACTTC,TRBD1,NA,TRBV10-3,TRBJ2-4
CASSLRTSGIKETQYF,TGTGCCAGCAGCCTAAGGACTAGCGGTATAAAAGAGACCCAGTACTTC,TRBD2,many,TRBV11-2,TRBJ2-5
CASSIGNSPLHF,TGTGCCAGTAGTATAGGGAATTCACCCCTCCACTTT,NA,NA,TRBV19,TRBJ1-6
CASGLGQISTDTQYF,TGCGCCAGCGGCTTGGGACAGATTAGCACAGATACGCAGTATTTT,TRBD1,NA,TRBV5-1,TRBJ2-3
CASSVARDRDTGELFF,TGTGCCAGCAGCGTAGCTAGGGACAGGGACACCGGGGAGCTGTTTTTT,TRBD1,NA,TRBV9,TRBJ2-2
CASGSNYEQYF,TGTGCCAGCGGCTCAAACTACGAGCAGTACTTC,NA,NA,TRBV5-6,TRBJ2-7
CASSLFRVGGYTF,TGTGCCAGCAGTTTGTTCAGGGTCGGGGGCTACACCTTC,NA,NA,TRBV28,TRBJ1-2
CASGTSGASSGANVLTF,TGTGCCAGCGGCACTAGCGGGGCGAGCTCTGGGGCCAACGTCCTGACTTTC,TRBD2,many,TRBV28,TRBJ2-6
CASNTKGTAAYEQYF,TGTGCCAGCAACACGAAGGGGACTGCAGCCTACGAGCAGTACTTC,NA,NA,TRBV2,TRBJ2-7
CASSLRGRAYFQETQYF,TGTGCCAGCAGCTTACGGGGGAGGGCCTATTTCCAAGAGACCCAGTACTTC,TRBD2,many,TRBV11-2,TRBJ2-5
CASSYYGTQYF,TGTGCCAGCAGTTACTACGGGACCCAGTACTTC,NA,many,TRBV6-9,TRBJ2-5
CASSQDRGFGSGELFF,TGTGCCAGCAGCCAAGATCGTGGGTTTGGGTCCGGGGAGCTGTTTTTT,NA,NA,TRBV3-1,TRBJ2-2
CASSPYQETQYF,TGTGCCAGCTCTCCATACCAAGAGACCCAGTACTTC,NA,NA,TRBV18,TRBJ2-5
CSATQPTGTDTQYF,TGCAGTGCTACTCAACCGACAGGCACAGATACGCAGTATTTT,NA,few,TRBV20-1,TRBJ2-3
CASSLDPEDEQYF,TGTGCCAGCAGCTTAGATCCCGAGGACGAGCAGTACTTC,NA,few,TRBV7-3,TRBJ2-7
CASSLVHSPSSDEQYF,TGCGCCAGCAGCTTGGTACATTCCCCTAGTTCGGACGAGCAGTACTTC,NA,NA,TRBV5-1,TRBJ2-7
CASSHLFTGASTTQYF,TGTGCCAGCAGCCACTTATTTACAGGGGCGTCAACGACCCAGTACTTC,TRBD1,few,TRBV14,TRBJ2-5
CASSEYRASEAFF,TGTGCCAGCAGTGAGTACAGGGCTTCTGAAGCTTTCTTT,NA,many,TRBV6-1,TRBJ1-1
CVSSIAGPSYNEQFF,TGTGTCAGCAGTATAGCGGGACCTAGCTACAATGAGCAGTTCTTC,TRBD2,NA,TRBV12-3/TRBV12-4,TRBJ2-1
CASSLYSGTGLSNSPLHF,TGTGCCAGCAGTTTATATTCCGGGACAGGGTTATCTAATTCACCCCTCCACTTT,TRBD1,NA,TRBV27,TRBJ1-6
CASSTSGMKETQYF,TGTGCCAGCAGTACTAGCGGGATGAAAGAGACCCAGTACTTC,TRBD2,many,TRBV12-3/TRBV12-4,TRBJ2-5
CSTEAGVSTDTQYF,TGCAGTACCGAAGCGGGAGTGAGCACAGATACGCAGTATTTT,TRBD2,NA,TRBV20-1,TRBJ2-3
CASTLTLNSNQPQHF,TGTGCCAGCACCCTGACACTGAATAGCAATCAGCCCCAGCATTTT,NA,many,TRBV28,TRBJ1-5
CASSVGTETGELFF,TGTGCCAGCAGTGTTGGGACAGAGACCGGGGAGCTGTTTTTT,TRBD1,many,TRBV6-1,TRBJ2-2
CASSLRKFGPDNQPQHF,TGTGCCAGCAGCTTAAGAAAATTTGGGCCAGACAATCAGCCCCAGCATTTT,NA,few,TRBV7-3,TRBJ1-5
CASSLESGFGETQYF,TGTGCCAGCAGCTTAGAATCAGGGTTTGGGGAGACCCAGTACTTC,NA,many,TRBV11-2,TRBJ2-5
CASSLSFESGTDTQYF,TGTGCCAGCAGTTTATCCTTTGAGAGTGGCACAGATACGCAGTATTTT,NA,few,TRBV12-3/TRBV12-4,TRBJ2-3
CSARDPQGWNTGELFF,TGCAGTGCTAGAGATCCGCAGGGGTGGAACACCGGGGAGCTGTTTTTT,NA,few,TRBV20-1,TRBJ2-2